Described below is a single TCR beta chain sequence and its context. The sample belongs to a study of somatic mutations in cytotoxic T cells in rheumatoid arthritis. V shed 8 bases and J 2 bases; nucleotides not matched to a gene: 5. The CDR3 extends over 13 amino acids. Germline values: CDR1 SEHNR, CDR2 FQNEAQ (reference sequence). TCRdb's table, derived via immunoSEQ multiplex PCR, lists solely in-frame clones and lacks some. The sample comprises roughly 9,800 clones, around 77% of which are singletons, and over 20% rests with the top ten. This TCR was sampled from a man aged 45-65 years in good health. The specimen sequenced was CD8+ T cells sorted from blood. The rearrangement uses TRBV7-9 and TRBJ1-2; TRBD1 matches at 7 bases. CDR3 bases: TGTGCCAGCCAGCCGACAGGGAACTATGGCTACACCTTC. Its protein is CASQPTGNYGYTF.